Listed here is a single TCR beta chain. The antigen is undetermined. This sample is drawn from a study of T cell responses to AZD1222 COVID-19 vaccine. Findings and limits, study-wide: Most donors were white British, females outnumbered males, and clonal diversity was possibly underestimated. Increased Spike-specific TCR breadth and depth were observed after two AZD1222 doses. Variant regions that are unmutated are reportedly the target of nearly half of spike-specific TCRs. There were repertoire samples only from the period after the peak T cell response.

Trimming removed 0 bases at V and 7 bases at J, with 13 bases between. CDR1 is SGHNT, CDR2 YYREEE, per germline (reference sequence). The CDR3 is 14 residues long. Some clones are missing from TCRdb's copy, which holds only in-frame ones; the method was immunoSEQ multiplex PCR. The sample contains some 150,000 clones, about 91% of which appear only once. This chain links TRBV5-4 with TRBJ1-2; D unclear. Sequenced here: peripheral blood, sampled on day 0 of MenACWY control vaccination. The receptor was derived from an adult in good health. The CDR3 loop reads CASSLVAVGGGYTF. CDR3 in DNA: TGTGCCAGCAGCTTGGTAGCGGTAGGAGGTGGCTACACCTTC.